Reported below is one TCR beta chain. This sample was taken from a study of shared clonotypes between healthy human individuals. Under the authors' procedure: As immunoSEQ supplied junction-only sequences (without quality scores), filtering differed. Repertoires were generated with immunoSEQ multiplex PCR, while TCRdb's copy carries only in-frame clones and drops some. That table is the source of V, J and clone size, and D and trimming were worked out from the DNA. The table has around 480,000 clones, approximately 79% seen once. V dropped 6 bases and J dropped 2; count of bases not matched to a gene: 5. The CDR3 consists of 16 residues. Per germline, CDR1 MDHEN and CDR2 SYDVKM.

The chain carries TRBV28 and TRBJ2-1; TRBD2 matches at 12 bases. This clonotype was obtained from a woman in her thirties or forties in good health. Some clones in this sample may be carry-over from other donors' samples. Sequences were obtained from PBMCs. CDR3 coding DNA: TGTGCCAGCAGCCCGCTAGCGGGAGGGCCCTACAATGAGCAGTTCTTC. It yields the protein CASSPLAGGPYNEQFF.